The 9 T cell receptor beta chains listed next were all sequenced from one sample in a study of tumor-infiltrating lymphocytes in primary liver carcinoma. A primer matching the constant region was used to make TCR beta cDNA from 500 ng of total RNA. Sequencing libraries for TCR beta derived from three nested multiplex PCR rounds that used slightly modified ARM-PCR. Researchers ran the first two PCR rounds for roughly 11 cycles each with TRBV1-TRBV30 forward primers and a C-beta reverse primer. MiXCR was run by TCRdb on the multiplex PCR reads, yielding one entry per CDR3 protein. Counted here are some 180,000 distinct CDR3 sequences, about 60% occurring once; the ten biggest clones make up under 75%. They got blood RNA out of unsorted whole blood and also pulled out germline DNA. The specimen was peripheral blood. Receptors were obtained from a man in his forties with primary liver carcinoma and hepatitis B virus infection.

This clonotype has only one observation. This chain connects TRBV12-2 to TRBJ2-6; the table's D gene call, TRBD1, was not cross checked with the DNA. TRBV12-2 is a pseudogene. This CDR3 contains 20 residues. The CDR3 DNA sequence: TGTGCAAGTCGCTTATGGGCGCTCTCGGACAGCTTCTCTGGGGCCAACGTCCTGACTTTC. Its translation: CASRLWALSDSFSGANVLTF.

The rearrangement uses TRBV7-8 and TRBJ1-2, with D perhaps matching TRBD1 (6 bases). The CDR3 runs to 14 residues. CDR1 and CDR2 (germline): SGHVS, FQNEAQ. V lost 6 bases and J lost 2, with 13 bases in between. As DNA, the CDR3 is TGTGCCAGCAGTCCGGACAGACAAAACTATGGCTACACCTTC. This gives the protein CASSPDRQNYGYTF. The complete variable domain, with remaining parts taken from reference TRBV7-8 and TRBJ1-2, reads GAGVSQSPRYKVAKRGQDVALRCDPISGHVSLFWYQQALGQGPEFLTYFQNEAQLDKSGLPSDRFFAERPEGSVSTLKIQRTQQEDSAVYLCASSPDRQNYGYTFGSGTRLTVV.

A word on this clonotype: One base away lies a much larger clone, so this may be a sequencing read error. The chain links TRBV7-8 to TRBJ2-1; 7 bases align to TRBD2. Unmatched junction bases numbered 15, after V lost 5 bases and J lost 5 bases. Per germline, CDR1 SGHVS and CDR2 FQNEAQ. The CDR3 loop spans 17 amino acids. CDR3 region: CASSPGRPKGKNNEQFF. As DNA, the CDR3 is TGTGCCAGCAGCCCCGGGAGGCCGAAAGGGAAGAACAATGAGCAGTTCTTC.

This clonotype has a handful of counts. CDR3 residues: CASRPTGGVGTGELFF. In DNA, the CDR3 is TGTGCCAGCAGACCTACAGGGGGCGTAGGTACCGGGGAGCTGTTTTTT. The chain has TRBV6-6 and TRBJ2-2, with TRBD1 identical over 9 bases. CDR1 is MNHNY, CDR2 SVGAGI, per germline (reference sequence). The ends lost 6 bases at V and 5 bases at J; junction bases unmatched: 10. CDR3 size: 16 residues.

Turning to this clonotype: The CDR3 ends on some other residue instead of the conserved phenylalanine or tryptophan, so this is likely a read error. The chain carries TRBV11-2 and TRBJ2-7; D gene uncertain. Germline values: CDR1 SGHAT, CDR2 FQNNGV. The CDR3 has 14 amino acids. This CDR3 is CTSNSTDGAYEQYL. CDR3 bases: TGTACCAGTAACTCAACCGACGGAGCCTACGAGCAGTACCTC.

On this clonotype itself: Given a much more abundant clone one base away, this may be a read error. V is TRBV4-1 and J is TRBJ2-1; perhaps TRBD2 as D (6 bases). Germline V gene lookup returns CDR1 MGHRA and CDR2 YSYEKL. V dropped 0 bases and J dropped 4 bases, with 16 bases sitting between them. The CDR3 covers 17 residues. The CDR3 reads CASSQDEEGVPYNEQFF. CDR3 bases: TGCGCCAGCAGCCAAGATGAGGAGGGAGTCCCTTACAATGAGCAGTTCTTC.

J is TRBJ1-2 and V is TRBV28; 8 bases are shared with TRBD1. V shed 5 bases, J shed 10 bases, and the junction held 12 bases outside the gene matches. This CDR3 region has 14 residues. Germline CDR1 is MDHEN and CDR2 is SYDVKM. CDR3 in amino acids: CASSPSGQGFAYTF. DNA of the CDR3: TGTGCCAGCAGTCCTTCCGGACAGGGATTTGCCTACACCTTC.

Details on this clonotype: At one end, the junction sequence differs from germline, possibly due to a read error. This chain links TRBV6-5 with TRBJ1-2; D ambiguous. Germline lookup yields CDR1 MNHEY and CDR2 SVGAGI. This CDR3 has 11 amino acids. The CDR3 sequence: CVSGNYRSYTF. CDR3 coding DNA: TGTGTCAGCGGGAACTATAGGAGCTACACCTTC.

As regards this clonotype: The junction differs from germline at one of its ends, possibly a read error. The gene calls are TRBV11-2 and TRBJ2-7; the D is unclear. The CDR3 contains 14 residues. CDR1 SGHAT and CDR2 FQNNGV come from the germline V gene. The CDR3, as DNA: TGTGTCAGCAGCTTAACCGACGGAGTCTACAAGCAGTATTTC. Protein: CVSSLTDGVYKQYF.